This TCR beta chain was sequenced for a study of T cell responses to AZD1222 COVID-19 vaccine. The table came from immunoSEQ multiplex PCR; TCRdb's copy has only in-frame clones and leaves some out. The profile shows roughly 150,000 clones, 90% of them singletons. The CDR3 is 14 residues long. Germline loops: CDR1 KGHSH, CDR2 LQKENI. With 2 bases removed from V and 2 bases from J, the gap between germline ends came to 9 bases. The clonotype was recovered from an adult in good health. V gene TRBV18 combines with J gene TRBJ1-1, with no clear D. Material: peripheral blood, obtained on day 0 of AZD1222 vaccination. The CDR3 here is CASSPAGLNTEAFF. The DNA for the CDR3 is TGTGCCAGCTCACCAGCAGGCCTCAACACTGAAGCTTTCTTT.